The T cell receptor beta chain under discussion was sequenced for a study of response to subunit inactivated influenza vaccine. Overall study results and limits: T cells newly recruited by each seasonal influenza vaccination are few, the authors suggested.

TCRdb fed the RT-PCR reads into MiXCR, producing one record per CDR3 protein. The profile covers 400,000 to 550,000 distinct CDR3 sequences, with 25% appearing a single time and about 1.9% taken by the ten largest. The germline CDR1 and CDR2 sequences are LNHNV and YYDKDF (reference sequence). The V end was cut by 6 bases, the J end by 0 bases, with 11 bases between. This CDR3 spans 14 amino acids. A remark on this clonotype: Its specificity is unknown.

The V gene is TRBV15, the J gene TRBJ2-5, with TRBD2 as a possible D gene (6 bases). The sample was CD4+ T cells sorted from PBMCs, taken 5 days after vaccination. This clonotype originated in a man aged 50-60 years who received an inactivated influenza vaccine. The CDR3 protein is CATSAGSYQETQYF. The CDR3, as DNA: TGTGCCACCAGTGCCGGGAGTTACCAAGAGACCCAGTACTTC.